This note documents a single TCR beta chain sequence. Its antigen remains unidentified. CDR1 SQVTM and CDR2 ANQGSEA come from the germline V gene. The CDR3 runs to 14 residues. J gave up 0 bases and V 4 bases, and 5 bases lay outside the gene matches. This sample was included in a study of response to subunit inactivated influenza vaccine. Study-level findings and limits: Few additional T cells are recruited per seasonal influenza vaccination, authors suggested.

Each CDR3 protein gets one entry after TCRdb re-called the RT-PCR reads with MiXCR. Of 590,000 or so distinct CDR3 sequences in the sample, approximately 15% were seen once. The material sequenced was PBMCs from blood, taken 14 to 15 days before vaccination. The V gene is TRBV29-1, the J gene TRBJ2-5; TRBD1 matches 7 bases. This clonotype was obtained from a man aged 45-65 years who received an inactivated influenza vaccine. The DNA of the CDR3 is TGCAGCGTTGCACGGGGACAGAACCAAGAGACCCAGTACTTC. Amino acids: CSVARGQNQETQYF.